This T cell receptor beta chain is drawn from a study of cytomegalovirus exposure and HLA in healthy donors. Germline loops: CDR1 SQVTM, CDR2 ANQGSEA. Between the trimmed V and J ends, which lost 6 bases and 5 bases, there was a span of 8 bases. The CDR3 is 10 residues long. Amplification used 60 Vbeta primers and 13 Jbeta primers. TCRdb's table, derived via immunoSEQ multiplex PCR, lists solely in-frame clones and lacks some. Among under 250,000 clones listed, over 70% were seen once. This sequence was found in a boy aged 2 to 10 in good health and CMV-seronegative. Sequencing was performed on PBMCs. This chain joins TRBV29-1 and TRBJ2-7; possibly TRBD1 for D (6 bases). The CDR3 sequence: CSVWTDEQYF. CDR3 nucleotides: TGCAGCGTCTGGACAGACGAGCAGTACTTC.